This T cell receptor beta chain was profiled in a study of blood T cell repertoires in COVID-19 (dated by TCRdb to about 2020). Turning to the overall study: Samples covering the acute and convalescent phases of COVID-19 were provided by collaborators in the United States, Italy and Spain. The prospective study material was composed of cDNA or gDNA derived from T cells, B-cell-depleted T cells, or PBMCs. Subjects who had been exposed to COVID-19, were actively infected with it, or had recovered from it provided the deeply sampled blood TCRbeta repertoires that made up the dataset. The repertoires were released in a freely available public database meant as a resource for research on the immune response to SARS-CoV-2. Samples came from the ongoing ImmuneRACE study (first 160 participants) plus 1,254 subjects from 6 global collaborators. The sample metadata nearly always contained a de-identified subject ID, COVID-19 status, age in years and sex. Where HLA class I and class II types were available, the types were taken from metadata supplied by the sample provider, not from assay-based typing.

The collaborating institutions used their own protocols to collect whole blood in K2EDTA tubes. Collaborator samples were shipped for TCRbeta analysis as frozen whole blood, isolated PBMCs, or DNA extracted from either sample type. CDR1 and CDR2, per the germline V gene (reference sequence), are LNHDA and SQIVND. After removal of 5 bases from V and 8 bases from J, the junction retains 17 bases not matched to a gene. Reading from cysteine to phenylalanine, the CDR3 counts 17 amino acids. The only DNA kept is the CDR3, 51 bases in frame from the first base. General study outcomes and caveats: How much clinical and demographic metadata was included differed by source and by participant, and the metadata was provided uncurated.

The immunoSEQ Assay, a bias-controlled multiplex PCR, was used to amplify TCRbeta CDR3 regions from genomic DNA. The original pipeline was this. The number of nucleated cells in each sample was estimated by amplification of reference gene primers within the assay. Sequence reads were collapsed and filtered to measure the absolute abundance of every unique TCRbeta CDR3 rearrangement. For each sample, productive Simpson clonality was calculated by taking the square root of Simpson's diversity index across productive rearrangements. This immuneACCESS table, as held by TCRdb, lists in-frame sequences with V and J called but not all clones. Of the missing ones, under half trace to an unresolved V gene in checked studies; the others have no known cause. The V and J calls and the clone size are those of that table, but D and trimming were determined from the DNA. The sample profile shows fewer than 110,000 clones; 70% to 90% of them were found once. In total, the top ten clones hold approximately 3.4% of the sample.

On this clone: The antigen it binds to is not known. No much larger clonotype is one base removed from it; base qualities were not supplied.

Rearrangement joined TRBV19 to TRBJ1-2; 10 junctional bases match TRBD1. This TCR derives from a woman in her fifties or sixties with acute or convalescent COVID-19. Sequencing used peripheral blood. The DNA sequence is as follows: TGTGCCAGTAGTGTCCGGACAGGGGGTTCCATATGGCGGGGCTACACCTTC. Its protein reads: CASSVRTGGSIWRGYTF.